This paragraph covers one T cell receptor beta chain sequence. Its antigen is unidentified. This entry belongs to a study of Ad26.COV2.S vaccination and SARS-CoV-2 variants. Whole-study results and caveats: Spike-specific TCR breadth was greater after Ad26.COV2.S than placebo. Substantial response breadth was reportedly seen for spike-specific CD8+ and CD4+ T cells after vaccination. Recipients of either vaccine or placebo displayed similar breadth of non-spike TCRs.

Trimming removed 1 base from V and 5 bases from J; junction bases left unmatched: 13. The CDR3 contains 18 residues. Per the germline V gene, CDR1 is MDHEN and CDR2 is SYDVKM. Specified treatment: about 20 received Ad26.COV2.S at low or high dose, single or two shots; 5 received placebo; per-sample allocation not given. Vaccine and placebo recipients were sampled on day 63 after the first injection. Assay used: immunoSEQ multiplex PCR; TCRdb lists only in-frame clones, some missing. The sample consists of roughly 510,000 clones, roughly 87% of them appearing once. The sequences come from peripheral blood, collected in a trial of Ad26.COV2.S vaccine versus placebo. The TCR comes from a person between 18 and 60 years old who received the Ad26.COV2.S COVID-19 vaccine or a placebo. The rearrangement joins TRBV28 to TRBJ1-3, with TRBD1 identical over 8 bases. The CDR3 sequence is CASSLYVVAGGQRNTIYF. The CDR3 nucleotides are TGTGCCAGCAGTTTATATGTAGTGGCAGGGGGCCAGAGAAACACCATATATTTT.